A selection of T cell receptor beta chains follows, all from one sample in a study of response to subunit inactivated influenza vaccine. TCRdb re-analysed the RT-PCR reads in MiXCR, keeping a single row per CDR3 protein. The table shows 150,000 to 200,000 distinct CDR3 sequences, with around 12% occurring only once. This sample was also put to use in a study of T cells expressing NK-cell markers.

Sequencing used CD8+ T cells sorted from PBMCs, obtained less than 13 days after vaccination. These receptor sequences come from a man aged 50 to 59 who received an inactivated influenza vaccine. Each CDR3 is given with its conserved first and last residue. A D gene is named only where the DNA matches it firmly. A row's size may be missing; if present it is once, few, many or a size class.

D	V	J	size	CDR3	DNA
TRBD1	TRBV6-5	TRBJ1-1	-	CASSSIRQGGTEAFF	TGTGCCAGCAGTTCGATCCGACAGGGCGGCACTGAAGCTTTCTTT
-	TRBV9	TRBJ2-1	few	CASSVGPNPLNEQFF	TGTGCCAGCAGCGTAGGACCTAATCCCCTCAATGAGCAGTTCTTC
TRBD2	TRBV20-1	TRBJ2-7	-	CSAREVAGSYEQYF	TGCAGTGCTAGAGAGGTAGCGGGGTCCTACGAGCAGTACTTC
-	TRBV7-9	TRBJ2-1	few	CASSLLTRNEQFF	TGTGCCAGCAGCTTACTCACTAGAAATGAGCAGTTCTTC
TRBD2	TRBV27	TRBJ2-5	-	CASSFYSGEETQYF	TGTGCCAGCAGTTTCTACAGCGGGGAAGAGACCCAGTACTTC
-	TRBV4-3	TRBJ1-1	few	CASSQGLTTGREPGAFF	TGCGCCAGCAGCCAAGGACTGACGACAGGTAGGGAGCCGGGAGCTTTCTTT
TRBD2	TRBV9	TRBJ2-2	few	CASSVGGRGSAGELFF	TGTGCCAGCAGCGTAGGGGGGAGGGGATCAGCCGGGGAGCTGTTTTTT
-	TRBV12-3/TRBV12-4	TRBJ1-2	-	CASSHGRPYGYTF	TGTGCCAGCAGCCACGGACGGCCTTATGGCTACACCTTC
-	TRBV6-2/TRBV6-3	TRBJ1-4	few	CANSARGTNEKLFF	TGTGCCAACAGTGCGAGGGGGACTAATGAAAAACTGTTTTTT
TRBD2	TRBV29-1	TRBJ2-7	few	CSVSSGSTYEQYF	TGCAGCGTTTCTAGCGGGAGTACCTACGAGCAGTACTTC
-	TRBV25-1	TRBJ1-5	few	CASSEWSGAQPQHF	TGTGCCAGCAGTGAATGGTCGGGGGCTCAGCCCCAGCATTTT
-	TRBV12-3/TRBV12-4	TRBJ1-4	-	CASNYGGPTNEKLFF	TGTGCCAGCAATTACGGGGGGCCCACTAATGAAAAACTGTTTTTT
TRBD2	TRBV7-8	TRBJ2-7	-	CASSSSGLGYEQYF	TGTGCCAGCAGCTCCTCGGGACTAGGCTACGAGCAGTACTTC
-	TRBV19	TRBJ2-3	-	CASRESGTDTQYF	TGTGCCAGTAGGGAGAGCGGCACAGATACGCAGTATTTT
TRBD1	TRBV12-3/TRBV12-4	TRBJ1-5	few	CASKLQGEDQPQHF	TGTGCCAGCAAGCTACAGGGGGAAGATCAGCCCCAGCATTTT
-	TRBV4-3	TRBJ2-1	few	CASSSDGVSYNEQFF	TGCGCCAGCAGCTCCGACGGAGTCTCCTACAATGAGCAGTTCTTC
TRBD1	TRBV11-2	TRBJ1-2	-	CASSLATGANYGYTF	TGTGCCAGCAGCTTAGCAACAGGGGCTAACTATGGCTACACCTTC
-	TRBV28	TRBJ2-1	-	CASSFYGNNEQFF	TGTGCCAGCAGCTTTTACGGAAACAATGAGCAGTTCTTC
TRBD2	TRBV28	TRBJ2-1	few	CASSFGGGRYYNEQFF	TGTGCCAGCAGTTTTGGCGGCGGGAGGTATTACAATGAGCAGTTCTTC
TRBD1	TRBV27	TRBJ2-1	-	CASSLGTGHEQFF	TGTGCCAGCAGTTTAGGGACAGGTCACGAGCAGTTCTTC
TRBD1	TRBV27	TRBJ2-2	-	CASSLFVTGVGELFF	TGTGCCAGCAGTTTATTTGTGACAGGGGTCGGGGAGCTGTTTTTT
-	TRBV12-3/TRBV12-4	TRBJ1-1	many	CASSNKAGFTEAFF	TGTGCCAGCAGCAATAAGGCAGGGTTCACTGAAGCTTTCTTT